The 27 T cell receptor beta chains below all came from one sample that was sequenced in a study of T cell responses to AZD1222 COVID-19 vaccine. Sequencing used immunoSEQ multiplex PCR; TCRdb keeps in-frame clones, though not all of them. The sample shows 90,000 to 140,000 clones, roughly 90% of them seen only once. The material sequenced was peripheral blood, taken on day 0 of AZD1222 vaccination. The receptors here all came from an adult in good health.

The CDR3 bases are TGTGCCAGCAGTCCAAGCGGGAGCGGGGCAGATACGCAGTATTTT. It is translated as CASSPSGSGADTQYF. The chain recombines TRBV6-2 or TRBV6-3 with TRBJ2-3; 8 bases agree with TRBD2. Germline assignment: CDR1 MNHEY and CDR2 SVGEGT. V gave up 5 bases and J gave up 4 bases; unmatched junction bases: 8. The CDR3 is made up of 15 amino acids.

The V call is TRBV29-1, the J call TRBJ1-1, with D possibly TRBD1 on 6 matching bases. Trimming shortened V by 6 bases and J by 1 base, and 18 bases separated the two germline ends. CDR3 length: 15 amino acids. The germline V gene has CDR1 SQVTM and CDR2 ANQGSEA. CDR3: CSVRTEFVGNTEAFF. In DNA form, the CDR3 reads TGCAGCGTGCGGACAGAATTTGTCGGGAACACTGAAGCTTTCTTT.

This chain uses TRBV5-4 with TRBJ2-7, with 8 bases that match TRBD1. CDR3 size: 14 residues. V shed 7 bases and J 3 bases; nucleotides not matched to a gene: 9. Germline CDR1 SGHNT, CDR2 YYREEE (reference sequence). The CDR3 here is CASAPTGTGYEQYF. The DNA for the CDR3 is TGTGCCAGCGCCCCTACCGGGACAGGCTACGAGCAGTACTTC.

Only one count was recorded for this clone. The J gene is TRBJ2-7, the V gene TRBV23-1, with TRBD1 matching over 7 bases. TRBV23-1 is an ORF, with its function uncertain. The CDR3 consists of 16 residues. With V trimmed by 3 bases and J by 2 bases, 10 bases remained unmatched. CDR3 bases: TGCGCCAGCAGTCACCTCCGGGACAGAGTAGCCTACGAGCAGTACTTC. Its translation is CASSHLRDRVAYEQYF.

CDR3: CAISERGGAGGNTEAFF. As DNA, the CDR3 is TGTGCCATCAGTGAGAGAGGGGGCGCAGGTGGGAACACTGAAGCTTTCTTT. V usage is TRBV10-3 and J usage is TRBJ1-1; 7 bases match TRBD1. CDR3 length: 17 amino acids. Germline CDR1 ENHRY, CDR2 SYGVKD. The V segment lost 2 bases and the J segment 1 base; nucleotides outside the gene matches: 10.

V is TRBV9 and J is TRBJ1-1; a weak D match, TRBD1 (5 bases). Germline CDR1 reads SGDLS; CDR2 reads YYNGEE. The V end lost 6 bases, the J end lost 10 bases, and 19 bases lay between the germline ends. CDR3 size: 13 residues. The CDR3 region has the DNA TGTGCCAGCACGCCATCTGGGGCGGTCGGAGCTTTCTTT. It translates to CASTPSGAVGAFF.

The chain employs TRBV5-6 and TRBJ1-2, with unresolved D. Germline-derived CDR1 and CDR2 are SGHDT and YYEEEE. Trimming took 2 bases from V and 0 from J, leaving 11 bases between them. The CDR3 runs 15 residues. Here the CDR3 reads CASSLRRAANYGYTF. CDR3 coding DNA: TGTGCCAGCAGCTTACGGAGAGCGGCTAACTATGGCTACACCTTC.

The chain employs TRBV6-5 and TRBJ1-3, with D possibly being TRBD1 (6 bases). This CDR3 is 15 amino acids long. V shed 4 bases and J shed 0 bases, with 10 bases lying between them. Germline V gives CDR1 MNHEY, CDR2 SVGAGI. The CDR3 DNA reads TGTGCCAGCAGTTCGACAGGAGACTCTGGAAACACCATATATTTT. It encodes CASSSTGDSGNTIYF.

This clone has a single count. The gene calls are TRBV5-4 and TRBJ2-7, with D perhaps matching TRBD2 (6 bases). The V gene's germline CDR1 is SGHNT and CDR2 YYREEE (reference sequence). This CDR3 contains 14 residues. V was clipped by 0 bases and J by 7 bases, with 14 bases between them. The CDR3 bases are TGTGCCAGCAGCTTGGGGGAGGCCCTTGGGGAGCAGTACTTC. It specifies CASSLGEALGEQYF. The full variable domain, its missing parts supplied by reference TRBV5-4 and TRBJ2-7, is ETGVTQSPTHLIKTRGQQVTLRCSSQSGHNTVSWYQQALGQGPQFIFQYYREEENGRGNFPPRFSGLQFPNYSSELNVNALELDDSALYLCASSLGEALGEQYFGPGTRLTVT.

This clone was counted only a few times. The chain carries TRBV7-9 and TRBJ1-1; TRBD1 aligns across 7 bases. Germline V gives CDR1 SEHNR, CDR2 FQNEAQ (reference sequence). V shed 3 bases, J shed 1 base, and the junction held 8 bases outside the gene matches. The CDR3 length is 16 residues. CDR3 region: CASSFLQGVWNTEAFF. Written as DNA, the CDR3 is TGTGCCAGCAGCTTTTTGCAGGGGGTATGGAACACTGAAGCTTTCTTT.

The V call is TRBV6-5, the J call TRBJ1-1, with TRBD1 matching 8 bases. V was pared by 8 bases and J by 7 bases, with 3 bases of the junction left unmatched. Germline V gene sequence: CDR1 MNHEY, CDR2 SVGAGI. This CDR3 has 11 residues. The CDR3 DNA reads TGTGCCAGCCTGACAGGGGTTGAAGCTTTCTTT. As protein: CASLTGVEAFF.

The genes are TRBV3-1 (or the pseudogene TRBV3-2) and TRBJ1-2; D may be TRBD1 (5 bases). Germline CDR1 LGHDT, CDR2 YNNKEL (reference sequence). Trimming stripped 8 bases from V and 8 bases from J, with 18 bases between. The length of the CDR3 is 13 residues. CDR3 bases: TGTGCCAGCGCCCAAGGGACGATGGGCGGCTACACCTTC. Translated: CASAQGTMGGYTF.

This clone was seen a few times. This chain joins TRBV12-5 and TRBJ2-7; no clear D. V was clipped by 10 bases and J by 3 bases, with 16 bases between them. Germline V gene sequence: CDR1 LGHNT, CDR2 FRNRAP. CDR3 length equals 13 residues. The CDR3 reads CAINDVGGYEQYF. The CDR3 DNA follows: TGTGCTATAAATGATGTGGGTGGCTACGAGCAGTACTTC.

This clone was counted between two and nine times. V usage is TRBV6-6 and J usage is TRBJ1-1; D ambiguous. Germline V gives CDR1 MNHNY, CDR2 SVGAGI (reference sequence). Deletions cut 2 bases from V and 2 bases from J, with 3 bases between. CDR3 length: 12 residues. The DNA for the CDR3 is TGTGCCAGCAGTTACCAAAACACTGAAGCTTTCTTT. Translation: CASSYQNTEAFF.

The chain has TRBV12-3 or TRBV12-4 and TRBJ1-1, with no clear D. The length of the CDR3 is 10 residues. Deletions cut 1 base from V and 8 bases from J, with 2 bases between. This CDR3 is CASSLVEAFF. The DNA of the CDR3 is TGTGCCAGCAGTTTAGTCGAAGCTTTCTTT.

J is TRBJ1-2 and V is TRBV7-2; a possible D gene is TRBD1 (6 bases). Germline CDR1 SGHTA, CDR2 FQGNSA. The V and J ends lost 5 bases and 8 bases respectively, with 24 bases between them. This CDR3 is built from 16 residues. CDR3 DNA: TGTGCCAGCAGCCCTTCTTGGCCGTCGACAGGTCGAGGCTACACCTTC. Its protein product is CASSPSWPSTGRGYTF.

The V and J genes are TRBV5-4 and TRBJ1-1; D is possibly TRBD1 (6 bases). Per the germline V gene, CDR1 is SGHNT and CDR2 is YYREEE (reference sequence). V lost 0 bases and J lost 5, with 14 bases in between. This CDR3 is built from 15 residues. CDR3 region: CASSLARGRGTEAFF. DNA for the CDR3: TGTGCCAGCAGCTTGGCCCGGGGGCGAGGTACTGAAGCTTTCTTT.

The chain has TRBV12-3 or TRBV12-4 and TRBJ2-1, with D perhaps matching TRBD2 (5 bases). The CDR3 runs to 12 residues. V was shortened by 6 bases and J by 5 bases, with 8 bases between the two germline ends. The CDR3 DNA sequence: TGTGCCAGCAGCTGGGGAGACAATGAGCAGTTCTTC. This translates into CASSWGDNEQFF.

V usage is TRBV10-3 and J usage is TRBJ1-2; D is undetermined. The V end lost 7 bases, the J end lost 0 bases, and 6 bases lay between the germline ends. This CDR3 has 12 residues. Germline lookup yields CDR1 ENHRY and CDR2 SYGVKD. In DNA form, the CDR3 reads TGTGCCATCATGAGGGCTAACTATGGCTACACCTTC. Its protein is CAIMRANYGYTF.

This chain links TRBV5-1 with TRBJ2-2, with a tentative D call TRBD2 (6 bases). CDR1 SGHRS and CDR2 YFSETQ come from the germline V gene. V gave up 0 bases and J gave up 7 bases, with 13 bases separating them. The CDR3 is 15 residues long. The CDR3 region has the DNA TGCGCCAGCAGCTTGGGGTCCCCGGGGGTCGGGGAGCTGTTTTTT. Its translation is CASSLGSPGVGELFF.

CDR3 sequence (DNA): TGTGCCAGCAGCTACCAGGCTGGAACTGAAGCTTTCTTT. Its protein is CASSYQAGTEAFF. This sequence joins TRBV27 and TRBJ1-1; D is unresolved. V was shortened by 6 bases and J by 5 bases, with 13 bases between the two germline ends. CDR1 and CDR2 from the germline V gene are MNHEY and SMNVEV (reference sequence). The CDR3 loop spans 13 amino acids.

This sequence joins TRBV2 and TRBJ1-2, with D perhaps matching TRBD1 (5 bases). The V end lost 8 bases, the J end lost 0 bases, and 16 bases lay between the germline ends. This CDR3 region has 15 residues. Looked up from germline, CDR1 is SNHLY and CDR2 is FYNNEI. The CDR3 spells CASSPAGGTNYGYTF. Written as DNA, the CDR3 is TGTGCCAGCTCCCCCGCGGGGGGGACTAACTATGGCTACACCTTC.

The CDR3 spells CASRVEGNSPLHF. CDR3 in DNA: TGTGCCAGCAGGGTAGAGGGTAATTCACCCCTCCACTTT. The J gene is TRBJ1-6, the V gene TRBV2; D unclear. Germline-derived CDR1 and CDR2 are SNHLY and FYNNEI. The length of the CDR3 is 13 residues. V lost 6 bases to trimming and J lost 6 bases, with 9 bases between them.

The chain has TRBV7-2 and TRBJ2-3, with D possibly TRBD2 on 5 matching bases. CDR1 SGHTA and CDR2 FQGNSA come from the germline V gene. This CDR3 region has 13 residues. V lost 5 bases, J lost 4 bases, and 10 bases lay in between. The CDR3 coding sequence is TGTGCCAGCAGCGAGCGGAACCCAGATACGCAGTATTTT. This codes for CASSERNPDTQYF.

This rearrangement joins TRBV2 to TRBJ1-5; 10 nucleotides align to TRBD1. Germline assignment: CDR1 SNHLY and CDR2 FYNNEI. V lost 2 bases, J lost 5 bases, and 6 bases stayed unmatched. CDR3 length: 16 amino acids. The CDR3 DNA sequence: TGTGCCAGCAGTGAAACGGGACAGGGGATCTATCAGCCCCAGCATTTT. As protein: CASSETGQGIYQPQHF.

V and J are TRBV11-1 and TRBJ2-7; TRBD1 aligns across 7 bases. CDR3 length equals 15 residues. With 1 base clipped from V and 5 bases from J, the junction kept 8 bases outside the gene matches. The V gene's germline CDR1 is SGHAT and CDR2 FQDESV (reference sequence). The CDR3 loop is CASSLGGTVADEQYF. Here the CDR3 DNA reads TGTGCCAGCAGCTTAGGGGGGACAGTCGCCGACGAGCAGTACTTC.

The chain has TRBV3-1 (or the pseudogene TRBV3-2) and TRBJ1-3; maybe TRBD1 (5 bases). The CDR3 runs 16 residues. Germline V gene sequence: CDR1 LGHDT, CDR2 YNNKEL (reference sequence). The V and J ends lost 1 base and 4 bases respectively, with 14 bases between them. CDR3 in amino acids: CASSQVIGARGNTIYF. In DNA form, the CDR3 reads TGTGCCAGCAGCCAAGTTATTGGGGCTAGGGGAAACACCATATATTTT.